This T cell receptor beta chain was found in a study of lymphopenia after photon versus proton radiotherapy. Sequencing was performed with immunoSEQ multiplex PCR; in TCRdb, only in-frame clones are kept and a portion is missing. This repertoire shows some 38,000 clones, 80% to 95% found once; its top ten account for 13% to 15%. Germline V lookup: CDR1 LNHNV, CDR2 YYDKDF (reference sequence). V gave up 2 bases and J gave up 5 bases, with 6 bases separating them. The CDR3 is 13 amino acids. The source was peripheral blood, collected from a patient treated with photon-based radiotherapy. V is TRBV15 and J is TRBJ1-4; no reliable D call. The origin of this receptor is a man in his sixties with cholangiocarcinoma. The CDR3 is CATSRFQNEKLFF. CDR3 sequence (DNA): TGTGCCACCAGCAGATTCCAGAATGAAAAACTGTTTTTT.